This entry is about one TCR beta chain. The sample is drawn from a study of cytomegalovirus exposure and HLA in healthy donors. The CDR3 sequence is 14 residues long. Germline CDR1 reads MNHEY; CDR2 reads SVGAGI. The PCR contained 60 Vbeta and 13 Jbeta primers. Only in-frame clones appear in the TCRdb table, and some are missing; sequencing was by immunoSEQ multiplex PCR. This sample yields over 130,000 clones, of which approximately 80% are seen a single time; about 6.6% belongs to the top ten. The clonotype originates from a middle-aged woman in good health and CMV-seropositive. This sequence joins TRBV6-5 and TRBJ2-5; 9 bases are a match to TRBD1. The assigned J gene may be wrong: the sequence end matches TRBJ2-7 better. The sequenced material came from PBMCs. The CDR3 is CASTEQGAANEQYF. The DNA for the CDR3 is TGTGCCAGCACAGAACAGGGGGCTGCCAACGAGCAGTACTTC.